This TCR beta chain was sequenced during a study of cytomegalovirus exposure and HLA in healthy donors. Study-level results: Generally TCR sequences proved uncommon, though certain public TCRs appeared in numerous donors. Altogether, 150 to 200 TCR beta chains were recorded as cytomegalovirus-associated.

As for this clone: Its antigen is unknown.

The V gene end was trimmed by 7 bases and the J gene end by 6 bases; junction bases not matched to a gene: 8. Germline lookup yields CDR1 MDHEN and CDR2 SYDVKM. The CDR3 length is 14 residues. The repertoire was sequenced with immunoSEQ multiplex PCR; TCRdb's copy has only in-frame clones and lacks some. The top ten clones hold around 2.4% of a sample with 150,000 to 200,000 clones, about 86% of them seen once. This clonotype was obtained from a woman between 18 and 29 years old in good health and CMV-seronegative. The chain recombines TRBV28 with TRBJ1-4, with 7 positions matching TRBD1. The specimen sequenced was PBMCs. The CDR3 nucleotides are TGTGCCAGCATTACCCGACAGGGTGATGAAAAACTGTTTTTT. Protein sequence: CASITRQGDEKLFF.